The 28 T cell receptor beta chains below were found in one sample sequenced in a study of control samples from healthy donors and cancer patients. Generated by immunoSEQ multiplex PCR, the TCRdb table keeps only in-frame clones and is missing some. The table has about 20,000 clones, more than 75% seen once. The sequencing input was PBMCs. The receptors originated from a woman aged 60-75 years with head and neck cancer.

The rearrangement joins TRBV27 to TRBJ1-1; 8 bases line up with TRBD1. V dropped 5 bases and J dropped 1; count of bases not matched to a gene: 6. CDR1 and CDR2 (germline): MNHEY, SMNVEV (reference sequence). The CDR3 covers 15 residues. The CDR3 nucleotides read TGTGCCAGCAGTCGGACAGGGCTGACGAACACTGAAGCTTTCTTT. Amino acid sequence: CASSRTGLTNTEAFF.

The chain has TRBV7-9 and TRBJ2-1; no clear D gene. V was pared by 3 bases and J by 0 bases, with 9 bases between. This CDR3 comprises 15 residues. The germline CDR1 and CDR2 sequences are SEHNR and FQNEAQ (reference sequence). In DNA form, the CDR3 reads TGTGCCAGCAGCTTTGCAGTCAGCTCCTACAATGAGCAGTTCTTC. Its translation is CASSFAVSSYNEQFF.

This clone was seen once. The chain is built from TRBV5-1 and TRBJ2-2; TRBD2 might be the D (5 bases). The germline V gene has CDR1 SGHRS and CDR2 YFSETQ. Trimming shortened V by 0 bases and J by 2 bases, and 8 bases separated the two germline ends. There are 15 residues in the CDR3. The CDR3 sequence is CASSLVSANTGELFF. The CDR3 DNA reads as TGCGCCAGCAGCTTGGTTAGCGCTAACACCGGGGAGCTGTTTTTT.

This chain uses TRBV4-2 with TRBJ2-1; TRBD2 might be the D (5 bases). The CDR3 has 23 residues. Germline V gene data show CDR1 as LGHNA and CDR2 as YNFKEQ. The germline V and J ends were trimmed by 4 bases and 12 bases, with 46 bases remaining between them. CDR3 in DNA: TGTGCCAGCAGCCGACGGCCCCTTCGGGCGGGCAGCTCCTACAATGAATCCTTTGGCGTGCAGTTCTTC. Translating gives CASSRRPLRAGSSYNESFGVQFF.

This rearrangement joins TRBV24-1 to TRBJ1-5; the D is unclear. Germline CDR1 and CDR2: KGHDR and SFDVKD. The CDR3 is made up of 13 amino acids. The V end was cut by 2 bases, the J end by 4 bases, with 5 bases between. The CDR3 DNA is TGTGCCACCAGTGATTCTAATAATCAGCCCCAGCATTTT. Its translation: CATSDSNNQPQHF.

The gene calls are TRBV5-1 and TRBJ1-4; D call uncertain. This CDR3 spans 16 amino acids. Germline CDR1 is SGHRS and CDR2 is YFSETQ. V was pared by 0 bases and J by 0 bases, with 9 bases between. In DNA form, the CDR3 reads TGCGCCAGCAGCTTGGCCCAGTTTGCAACTAATGAAAAACTGTTTTTT. Protein sequence: CASSLAQFATNEKLFF. The full variable domain, in which reference TRBV5-1 and TRBJ1-4 provide the parts outside the CDR3, is KAGVTQTPRYLIKTRGQQVTLSCSPISGHRSVSWYQQTPGQGLQFLFEYFSETQRNKGNFPGRFSGRQFSNSRSEMNVSTLELGDSALYLCASSLAQFATNEKLFFGSGTQLSVL.

V usage is TRBV7-6 and J usage is TRBJ1-1; possible D gene TRBD1, 6 bases. This CDR3 region has 15 residues. Germline lookup yields CDR1 SGHVS and CDR2 FNYEAQ. Trimming removed 2 bases at V and 5 bases at J, with 15 bases between. The CDR3 DNA follows: TGTGCCAGCAGCTTAAGGGGGGGACGAGAAACTGAAGCTTTCTTT. Translating gives CASSLRGGRETEAFF. Variable domain in full (rest from reference TRBV7-6 and TRBJ1-1): GAGVSQSPRYKVTKRGQDVALRCDPISGHVSLYWYRQALGQGPEFLTYFNYEAQQDKSGLPNDRFSAERPEGSISTLTIQRTEQRDSAMYRCASSLRGGRETEAFFGQGTRLTVV.

This clone was seen only a few times. The rearrangement joins TRBV27 to TRBJ2-7, with D perhaps TRBD1 (5 bases). CDR1 is MNHEY, CDR2 SMNVEV, per germline (reference sequence). The V end was cut by 4 bases, the J end by 7 bases, with 17 bases between. The CDR3 runs to 14 residues. The chain's CDR3 is CASSSRPLQGEQYF. The CDR3, as DNA: TGTGCCAGCAGTTCACGCCCACTTCAGGGAGAGCAGTACTTC.

This chain joins TRBV24-1 and TRBJ2-1, with D perhaps TRBD2 (6 bases). Germline CDR1 is KGHDR and CDR2 is SFDVKD. V gave up 5 bases and J gave up 7 bases, with 14 bases separating them. The CDR3 has 14 amino acids. The CDR3 reads CATSGWGEHNEQFF. DNA of the CDR3: TGTGCCACCAGTGGCTGGGGGGAGCATAATGAGCAGTTCTTC.

CDR3 residues: CASRPSQGGIGEQFF. CDR3 in DNA: TGTGCCAGCAGGCCTTCTCAAGGCGGGATAGGTGAGCAGTTCTTC. The V gene is TRBV6-4, the J gene TRBJ2-1; maybe TRBD2 (6 bases). Trimming took off 6 bases at V and 9 bases at J, with 21 bases between the two ends. This CDR3 spans 15 amino acids. Germline V gene data show CDR1 as MRHNA and CDR2 as SNTAGT.

This chain links TRBV20-1 with TRBJ2-7; D is unresolved. Germline CDR1 reads DFQATT; CDR2 reads SNEGSKA (reference sequence). This CDR3 spans 11 amino acids. V lost 8 bases, J lost 5 bases, and 13 bases lay in between. CDR3 in DNA: TGCAGTCTGCTGACGAGGAACGAGCAGTACTTC. Protein: CSLLTRNEQYF.

The gene calls are TRBV10-3 and TRBJ2-7; 9 nucleotides agree with TRBD1. Germline V gene data show CDR1 as ENHRY and CDR2 as SYGVKD. J gave up 5 bases and V 8 bases, and 7 bases lay outside the gene matches. The CDR3 is 13 amino acids. The CDR3 is CAISGTGNNEQYF. CDR3 DNA sequence: TGTGCCATCTCCGGGACAGGGAACAACGAGCAGTACTTC.

The rearrangement uses TRBV5-8 and TRBJ2-1; 10 positions agree with TRBD2. This CDR3 region has 15 residues. CDR1 and CDR2 (germline): SGHTS, YDEGEE. After removal of 4 bases from V and 8 bases from J, the junction contained 9 bases not matched to a gene. CDR3 nucleotides: TGTGCCAGCAGCCCTGCTAGCGGGAGAAATTATGAGCAGTTCTTC. This sequence encodes CASSPASGRNYEQFF.

The chain combines TRBV5-1 with TRBJ2-3; the D gene is possibly TRBD2 (5 bases). Trimming removed 0 bases from V and 0 bases from J, with 8 bases in between. The germline V gene has CDR1 SGHRS and CDR2 YFSETQ. CDR3 length: 15 amino acids. The DNA for the CDR3 is TGCGCCAGCAGCTTGGACGGCGGGAGCACAGATACGCAGTATTTT. This encodes CASSLDGGSTDTQYF.

Note on this clone: This may come from a read error, since a much larger clone is one base off. The rearrangement uses TRBV5-8 and TRBJ1-2; D is ambiguous. The germline V and J ends were trimmed by 1 base and 3 bases, with 10 bases remaining between them. Germline CDR1 SGHTS, CDR2 YDEGEE. CDR3 length equals 14 residues. CDR3 nucleotide sequence: TGTGCCAGCAGCTTGAGGGCCACAGACTATGGCTACACCTTC. This gives the protein CASSLRATDYGYTF.

The V gene is TRBV19, the J gene TRBJ2-7, with D possibly matching TRBD2 (5 bases). Trimming took off 7 bases at V and 0 bases at J, with 19 bases between the two ends. The CDR3 extends over 16 amino acids. Per germline, CDR1 LNHDA and CDR2 SQIVND (reference sequence). CDR3 sequence (DNA): TGTGCCAGTACCAAGACGGGCGGGCAGGCCTCCTACGAGCAGTACTTC. This gives the protein CASTKTGGQASYEQYF.

This clone was seen a single time. J is TRBJ1-5 and V is TRBV19; D is unclear. The germline CDR1 and CDR2 sequences are LNHDA and SQIVND (reference sequence). The CDR3 covers 13 residues. Trimming removed 3 bases from V and 7 bases from J, with 10 bases in between. As DNA, the CDR3 is TGTGCCAGTAGTATGACCCAAAAACAGCCCCAGCATTTT. It translates to CASSMTQKQPQHF.

In its sample, this clone was seen a few times. The V call is TRBV18, the J call TRBJ1-3, with a weak D call TRBD1 (6 bases). Deletions cut 3 bases from V and 7 bases from J, with 16 bases between. This CDR3 contains 15 residues. CDR1 and CDR2 (germline): KGHSH, LQKENI. The CDR3 region has the DNA TGTGCCAGCTCACCGGACAGCTGGCACGGGAACACCATATATTTT. It specifies CASSPDSWHGNTIYF.

The rearrangement joins TRBV2 to TRBJ2-7; D is uncertain. CDR1 SNHLY and CDR2 FYNNEI come from the germline V gene. The V gene lost 7 bases and the J gene lost 6 bases, with 16 bases spanning the gap. CDR3 length equals 13 residues. CDR3: CASIIHYGSEQYF. CDR3 sequence (DNA): TGTGCCAGCATTATCCACTATGGGTCCGAGCAGTACTTC.

The rearrangement joins TRBV30 to TRBJ2-6, with TRBD2 matching 9 bases. Trimming took 6 bases from V and 0 from J; bases not matched to a gene: 9. Germline CDR1 is GTSNPN and CDR2 is SVGIG (reference sequence). The CDR3 length is 17 residues. The DNA for the CDR3 is TGTGCCTGCCCGGCGGGGGGGCTGATCTCTGGGGCCAACGTCCTGACTTTC. Encoded protein: CACPAGGLISGANVLTF.

In DNA, the CDR3 is TGTGCCAGCTCACCGCTAGACAACTATGGCTACACCTTC. Amino acid sequence: CASSPLDNYGYTF. The genes are TRBV18 and TRBJ1-2; the D is unclear. V dropped 3 bases and J dropped 2 bases, with 7 bases sitting between them. Germline V gives CDR1 KGHSH, CDR2 LQKENI. This CDR3 is 13 amino acids long.

This chain joins TRBV7-2 and TRBJ2-1; the match to TRBD2 covers 7 bases. This CDR3 contains 14 residues. V lost 6 bases to trimming and J lost 1 base; unmatched junction nucleotides: 3. The V gene's germline CDR1 is SGHTA and CDR2 FQGNSA. CDR3 sequence (DNA): TGTGCCAGCAGGCACGGGGGGTCCTACAATGAGCAGTTCTTC. It codes for CASRHGGSYNEQFF.

V gene TRBV11-3 combines with J gene TRBJ1-1, with TRBD1 identical over 9 bases. With V trimmed by 1 base and J by 5 bases, 2 bases remained unmatched. CDR1 is SGHNT, CDR2 YENEEA, per germline. The CDR3 has 14 residues. The CDR3 region is CASSLAGTGTEAFF. The CDR3 DNA reads as TGTGCCAGCAGCTTAGCGGGGACAGGGACTGAAGCTTTCTTT. The full variable domain, rest sourced from reference TRBV11-3 and TRBJ1-1, is EAGVVQSPRYKIIEKKQPVAFWCNPISGHNTLYWYLQNLGQGPELLIRYENEEAVDDSQLPKDRFSAERLKGVDSTLKIQPAELGDSAVYLCASSLAGTGTEAFFGQGTRLTVV.

This sequence joins TRBV27 and TRBJ2-2; a possible D gene is TRBD2 (6 bases). This CDR3 spans 15 amino acids. Trimming removed 5 bases from V and 4 bases from J, with 14 bases in between. The germline CDR1 and CDR2 sequences are MNHEY and SMNVEV (reference sequence). The CDR3 spells CASSKDWRVTGELFF. The DNA for the CDR3 is TGTGCCAGCAGTAAAGACTGGAGGGTCACCGGGGAGCTGTTTTTT.

The count of this clone is one. The rearrangement links TRBV5-6 to TRBJ2-1; the D gene is possibly TRBD2 (6 bases). Germline CDR1 SGHDT, CDR2 YYEEEE. The length of the CDR3 is 17 residues. V was trimmed by 3 bases and J by 5 bases, leaving 21 bases between them. The CDR3 reads CASSSFTGVQANNEQFF. DNA of the CDR3: TGTGCCAGCAGCTCGTTCACGGGGGTTCAAGCCAACAATGAGCAGTTCTTC. Full variable domain (remainder filled in from reference TRBV5-6 and TRBJ2-1): DAGVTQSPTHLIKTRGQQVTLRCSPKSGHDTVSWYQQALGQGPQFIFQYYEEEERQRGNFPDRFSGHQFPNYSSELNVNALLLGDSALYLCASSSFTGVQANNEQFFGPGTRLTVL.

The chain is built from TRBV28 and TRBJ1-2, with D hard to call. The CDR3 length is 13 residues. Germline assignment: CDR1 MDHEN and CDR2 SYDVKM. The V gene lost 5 bases and the J gene lost 2 bases, with 9 bases spanning the gap. This CDR3 is CASSQIQNYGYTF. In DNA, the CDR3 is TGTGCCAGCAGTCAAATCCAAAACTATGGCTACACCTTC.

The rearrangement uses TRBV5-6 and TRBJ1-5, with D possibly matching TRBD1 (5 bases). This CDR3 region has 15 residues. Germline lookup yields CDR1 SGHDT and CDR2 YYEEEE. Between the trimmed V and J ends, which lost 0 bases and 6 bases, there was a span of 13 bases. The CDR3 is CASSLAGRAGQPQHF. CDR3 DNA: TGTGCCAGCAGCTTGGCAGGGCGTGCGGGTCAGCCCCAGCATTTT.

The chain links TRBV27 to TRBJ1-6; D remains unclear. CDR3 size: 14 residues. Trimming took 7 bases from V and 13 from J, leaving 20 bases between them. Per germline, CDR1 MNHEY and CDR2 SMNVEV (reference sequence). The CDR3 sequence is CASKETPDKNPLHF. The CDR3 nucleotides read TGTGCCAGCAAGGAAACCCCCGATAAAAACCCCCTCCACTTT.